This TCR beta chain derives from a study of blood T cell repertoires in COVID-19. Study-level information: Acute and convalescent COVID-19 specimens originated in the United States, Italy and Spain.

Per the original data handling: The authors estimated nucleated cell counts from reference gene primer amplification. The method was immunoSEQ multiplex PCR; TCRdb's version includes in-frame clones alone and lacks a portion of them. Clonal size and the V and J genes are those of that table, whereas D and trimming came from the DNA. The table lists 150,000 or so clones, 85% to 90% of them singletons. Grouping used clinical history reported by participants in a survey and questionnaire. In Cohort 3, a recovered donor had either two negative PCRs, clearance, or symptom resolution. Sequenced sample: PBMCs or T cells enriched from blood (not recorded which). The source of this sequence is a woman aged 45-65 years who had recovered from COVID-19.

In DNA, the CDR3 is TGTGCCAGCAGTTTCGAGACACGTTATCTCTACAATGAGCAGTTCTTC. This gives the protein CASSFETRYLYNEQFF. The chain has TRBV27 and TRBJ2-1; no clear D. Germline assignment: CDR1 MNHEY and CDR2 SMNVEV (reference sequence). Trimming stripped 3 bases from V and 3 bases from J, with 15 bases between. This CDR3 contains 16 residues.